This TCR beta chain was found in a study of beta chain features in type 1 diabetes. Findings and limits, study-wide: Researchers caution that PCR might favor shorter templates, equally among patients and controls. Type 1 diabetes patients had TCRB CDR3s that were shorter (moderately but significantly so) in all four CD4+ subsets. Comparison showed that naive, central memory and Treg TCRB repertoires appeared more similar among patients than among healthy donors.

Reverse transcribing all isolated RNA meant expressed TCRB transcripts were sequenced. An average roughly 3.6 million reads came from naive, central memory and regulatory T cell samples. Using immunoSEQ multiplex PCR, the repertoire was profiled, and TCRdb retains in-frame clones only, with some absent. The table lists 300,000 to 350,000 clones, less than 9.5% of them singletons. The V and J ends lost 0 bases and 2 bases respectively, with 8 bases between them. The CDR3 is 14 residues long. Germline values: CDR1 SGHNT, CDR2 YYREEE (reference sequence). This clone appeared many times. No antigen is known for it.

The clonotype originates from a woman younger than 30 in good health. Input material: central memory CD4+ T cells from blood. The chain links TRBV5-4 to TRBJ1-1, with D maybe TRBD1 (6 bases). This CDR3 reads CASSLDRANTEAFF. In DNA, the CDR3 is TGTGCCAGCAGCTTGGACAGGGCAAACACTGAAGCTTTCTTT.